This is a list of T cell receptor beta chains from one sample in a study of tumor-infiltrating lymphocytes in primary liver carcinoma. TCRdb redid the calling of the multiplex PCR reads with MiXCR, one entry per CDR3 protein. The sample records 100,000 to 150,000 distinct CDR3 sequences, around 64% being singletons. Specimen: liver tumor tissue from sampling region 3. The receptors were gathered from a woman aged 60-75 years with primary liver carcinoma and hepatitis B virus infection. CDR3s include the opening cysteine and the closing phenylalanine or tryptophan. The order of the fields is clone size, D gene, CDR3 length, J gene, V gene, CDR3 DNA, CDR3 protein. The D gene is left open where the match is weak. Expanded clones are given a class, and other clones once, few, many or no size at all.

NA,NA,15,TRBJ2-7,TRBV11-2,TGTGCCAGCAGCTTAGCGCGACAGCCCTCCTACGAGCAGTGTTTC,CASSLARQPSYEQCF
many,TRBD1,12,TRBJ1-1,TRBV29-1,TGCAGCGTTACCCCTGGACAGGGACGAGCTTTCTTT,CSVTPGQGRAFF
NA,NA,14,TRBJ1-2,TRBV28,TGTGCCAGCAGTCGAGGATCTCCAGGCTATGGCTACACCTTC,CASSRGSPGYGYTF
NA,TRBD1,15,TRBJ2-6,TRBV29-1,TGCAGCGCTGGACAGGGTGGTTTTGGGGCCGACGTCCTGACTTTC,CSAGQGGFGADVLTF
many,TRBD2,13,TRBJ2-5,TRBV12-3/TRBV12-4,TGTGCCAGCAGCCATGCGGGGGGAGAGACCCAGTACTTC,CASSHAGGETQYF
NA,NA,14,TRBJ2-1,TRBV7-9,TGTGCCAGCACTGCAGGGTGGGTGAGCAATGAGCAGTTCTTC,CASTAGWVSNEQFF
NA,NA,16,TRBJ2-5,TRBV11-1,TGTGCCAGCAGCTCAGAGTTGGACGCCTCACTAGAGACCCAGTACTTC,CASSSELDASLETQYF
NA,NA,15,TRBJ2-7,TRBV11-3,TGTGCCAGCAACCCCGGGACAAGGGGCAACTACGAGCGGTACTTC,CASNPGTRGNYERYF
NA,NA,13,TRBJ2-7,TRBV28,TGTGCCAGCAGGAGACATGGTTACAACGAGCAGTACTTC,CASRRHGYNEQYF
many,TRBD2,13,TRBJ2-7,TRBV28,TGTGCCATCACTAGCGGGACGTCCTACGAGCAGTACTTC,CAITSGTSYEQYF
NA,NA,13,TRBJ1-3,TRBV9,TGTGCCAGCAGCAGGGGTCCTGGAAACACCATATATTTT,CASSRGPGNTIYF
many,NA,14,TRBJ1-5,TRBV6-5,TGTGCCAGCAGTTACCGGGGGGGCGTTCAGCCCCAGCATTTT,CASSYRGGVQPQHF
NA,TRBD2,13,TRBJ2-5,TRBV6-6,TGTGCCAGCAGCGGTAGCGGGAAAGAGACCCAGTACTTC,CASSGSGKETQYF
once,TRBD1,15,TRBJ1-2,TRBV5-6,TGTGCCACCAGCCTGCCAAGGACAGGGAACTATGACTACACCTTC,CATSLPRTGNYDYTF
NA,NA,13,TRBJ2-1,TRBV11-2,TGTGCCAGCAGCTTCGGATCGCGAGAGACCCGGTACTTC,CASSFGSRETRYF
NA,NA,13,TRBJ2-7,TRBV6-6,TGTGTCAGTATCCCGAATCCTTCCTACGAGCAGTACTTC,CVSIPNPSYEQYF
NA,TRBD1,16,TRBJ1-2,TRBV11-2,TGTGCCAGCAGCTTATTAACCGGGGACAGGGTCGATGGCAACACCTTC,CASSLLTGDRVDGNTF
many,NA,14,TRBJ1-5,TRBV5-5,TGTGCCAGCAGCGTTGGGACTTCCAATCAGCCCCAGCATTTT,CASSVGTSNQPQHF
once,TRBD2,14,TRBJ2-3,TRBV5-1,TGCGCCAGCAGCTTGGAAGGCGGGAGGGCCAGGCAGTGCTTT,CASSLEGGRARQCF
NA,TRBD2,15,TRBJ2-5,TRBV11-2,TGTGCCAGCAGCCGAGGAAGCGGGAGAGGACAGACCCCGTACTTC,CASSRGSGRGQTPYF
many,TRBD1,15,TRBJ2-1,TRBV12-3/TRBV12-4,TGTGCCAGCAGTCGGGGGACAGGGAGCTACAATGAGCAGTTCTTC,CASSRGTGSYNEQFF
NA,TRBD2,14,TRBJ2-7,TRBV12-3/TRBV12-4,TGTGCCGGCAGAGTAAGCGGGGACCAATACGAGCGGTACTTC,CAGRVSGDQYERYF
NA,TRBD2,16,TRBJ2-5,TRBV4-1,TGCGCCAGTAGCCACCCTCTAGCGGGAGGGCAAGAGACCCAGTACTTC,CASSHPLAGGQETQYF
many,NA,15,TRBJ2-3,TRBV6-2/TRBV6-3,TGTGCCAGCAGAGTGGGGACCGTGGACTCAGATACGCAGTATTTT,CASRVGTVDSDTQYF
many,NA,15,TRBJ1-4,TRBV6-5,TGTGCCAGCGCCCCAGCAACACTTAGGAATGAAAAACTGTTTTTT,CASAPATLRNEKLFF
NA,TRBD2,17,TRBJ2-5,TRBV5-4,TGTGCCAGCAGCTTGACAAGGACTAGCGGGAGCACCGAGACCCAGTATTTC,CASSLTRTSGSTETQYF
NA,NA,14,TRBJ2-3,TRBV12-3/TRBV12-4,TGTGCCAGTACTACTGGGGCTAACACAGATACGCAGTATTTT,CASTTGANTDTQYF
NA,NA,13,TRBJ1-5,TRBV19,TGTGCCAGTAGGACCGCGTCAAGTCAGCCCCAGCATTTT,CASRTASSQPQHF
few,NA,16,TRBJ2-7,TRBV2,TGTGCCAGCAGGGGCGGCCACGGGACACTATTTTACGAGCAGTACTTC,CASRGGHGTLFYEQYF
NA,NA,14,TRBJ2-2,TRBV18,TGTGCCAGCTCACCCGATCGGAACACCGGGGAGCTGTTTTTT,CASSPDRNTGELFF
NA,NA,15,TRBJ2-7,TRBV11-1,TGTGCCAGCAGCCCTCGGACTGCAGCACTACGCGAGGAGTACTTC,CASSPRTAALREEYF
NA,NA,15,TRBJ2-5,TRBV11-1,TGTGCCAGCAGCTCGCCCGGGACCGATCATGGGACCCAGTACTTC,CASSSPGTDHGTQYF
few,NA,14,TRBJ2-7,TRBV11-2,TGCACCAGCAGCTTAGATCGAAGGGGTAACGAGCAGTACTTC,CTSSLDRRGNEQYF
many,NA,13,TRBJ2-1,TRBV14,TGTGCCAGCAGTGATTTCCTGGGTAATGAGCAGTTCTTC,CASSDFLGNEQFF
many,NA,15,TRBJ1-2,TRBV6-5,TGTGCCAGCAGTTCCAAGATGGGGTCGGCCTATGGCTACACCTTC,CASSSKMGSAYGYTF
NA,TRBD2,15,TRBJ2-7,TRBV6-2/TRBV6-3,TGTGCCAGCATCAACGCTAGCGGGAGGTCGTACGGGCAGTACTTC,CASINASGRSYGQYF
NA,NA,13,TRBJ2-7,TRBV12-3/TRBV12-4,TGTGCCAGCAGCCTGATACAGGGCGCTGCGCAGTACTTC,CASSLIQGAAQYF
NA,NA,14,TRBJ1-1,TRBV24-1,TGTGCCACCACGAACGGACAGCCAAACACTGAAGCTTTCTTT,CATTNGQPNTEAFF
NA,NA,15,TRBJ2-7,TRBV5-1,TGCACCTGCAGCCCCGGGACGATGAGCTCCTACGAGCAGTACTTC,CTCSPGTMSSYEQYF
NA,NA,13,TRBJ1-5,TRBV28,TGTGCCAGCACCCTAGGCGGGTTTCAGCCCCAGCATTTT,CASTLGGFQPQHF
NA,NA,11,TRBJ2-1,TRBV12-3/TRBV12-4,TGTGCCAACAGTCGTCAGCATGAGCAGTTCTTC,CANSRQHEQFF